The source of this T cell receptor beta chain is a study of a mutant IDH1 vaccine in newly diagnosed glioma. Across the study: Patients got radiotherapy, temozolomide, or both beforehand, and most got both. Findings of the study overall: Apparently, pseudoprogression bore no relation to changes among the top peripheral T cell clonotypes.

Time point denoted: week 35, safety follow-up. Doses of 300 ug of mutant IDH1 20-mer peptide were given with topical imiquimod. This table comes from immunoSEQ multiplex PCR, and its TCRdb copy is limited to in-frame clones, with some not included. The repertoire consists of approximately 62,000 clones, with less than 90% occurring once and the leading ten covering about 4%. Trimming took 2 bases from V and 7 from J; bases not matched to a gene: 6. The germline gives CDR1 SGHDT, CDR2 YYEEEE. The CDR3 sequence is 15 residues long. To note about this clone: What it recognizes is unknown.

The chain joins TRBV5-6 to TRBJ1-4; TRBD1 aligns across 9 bases. The TCR comes from a man between 25 and 39 years old with glioma. The source was PBMCs, collected from a glioma patient whose treatment included an IDH1 peptide vaccine. CDR3 DNA: TGTGCCAGCAGCTTCGGGACAGGGAGGATTGAAAAACTGTTTTTT. It translates to CASSFGTGRIEKLFF.